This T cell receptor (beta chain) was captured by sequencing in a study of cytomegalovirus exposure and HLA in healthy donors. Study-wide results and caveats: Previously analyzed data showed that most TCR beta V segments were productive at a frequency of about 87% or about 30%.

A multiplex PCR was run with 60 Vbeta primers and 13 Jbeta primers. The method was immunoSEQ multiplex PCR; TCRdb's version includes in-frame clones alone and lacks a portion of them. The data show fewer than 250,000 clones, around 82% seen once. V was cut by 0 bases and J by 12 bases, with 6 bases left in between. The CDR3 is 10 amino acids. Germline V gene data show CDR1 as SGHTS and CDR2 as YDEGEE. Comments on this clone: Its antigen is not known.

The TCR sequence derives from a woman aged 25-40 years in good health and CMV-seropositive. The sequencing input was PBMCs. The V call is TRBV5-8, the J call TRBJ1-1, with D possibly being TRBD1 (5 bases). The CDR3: CASSLEGSFF. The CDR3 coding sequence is TGTGCCAGCAGCTTGGAGGGGTCTTTCTTT.